This TCR beta chain was profiled in a study of blood T cell repertoires in COVID-19 (dated by TCRdb to 2020 to 2022). Background on the whole study: Samples from collaborators originated in the United States, Italy and Spain and spanned both the acute and convalescent phases of COVID-19. HLA class I and class II types, where available, came from metadata supplied by the sample provider rather than from assay-based typing. The sample metadata nearly always contained a de-identified subject ID, COVID-19 status, age in years and sex. The prospective study material was composed of cDNA or gDNA derived from T cells, B-cell-depleted T cells, or PBMCs. Deeply sampled blood TCRbeta repertoires from subjects exposed to, actively infected with, or recovered from COVID-19 were included in the dataset. The samples were drawn from the first 160 participants of the ongoing ImmuneRACE study and from more than 1,000 subjects provided by 6 global collaborators. The repertoires were released in a freely available public database meant as a resource for research on the immune response to SARS-CoV-2. Broad study findings and their caveats: Clinical and demographic metadata were provided uncurated, with the amount varying by source and participant.

The germline V gene gives CDR1 as SGHTA and CDR2 as FQGNSA. The CDR3 runs 13 residues from the cysteine to the phenylalanine. CDR3 DNA is the only sequence kept; it has 39 bases, read in frame from the first base. V is cut by 1 base and J by 7 bases, and the space between the germline ends is 11 bases. The collaborating institutions used their own protocols to collect whole blood in K2EDTA tubes. For TCRbeta analysis, collaborators shipped samples as frozen whole blood, isolated PBMCs, or DNA extracted from either of those sample types. TCRbeta CDR3 regions were amplified from genomic DNA using the immunoSEQ Assay, a bias-controlled multiplex PCR. The paper's data handling went like this. Within the assay, amplification of reference gene primers was used to estimate how many nucleated cells each sample contained. To quantify the absolute abundance of each unique TCRbeta CDR3 rearrangement, sequence reads were collapsed and filtered. Productive Simpson clonality was computed per sample as the square root of Simpson's diversity index over productive rearrangements. Sourced from immuneACCESS, this table was stored by TCRdb with only in-frame sequences that have V and J called. A share of the clones is absent; for the studies checked, an unresolved V gene accounts for under half, and the remainder has no known explanation. V, J and clone size are those of that table, while D and trimming were read from the DNA. For this sample there are fewer than 40,000 clones; roughly nine tenths appear just once. Of the sample, more than 0.45% is held by the ten largest clones.

A note on this clone: The antigen this receptor binds is unknown. It has no much larger one-base neighbor in the sample; base qualities were not kept.

The clonotype originates from a woman aged 35 to 49 with active or convalescent COVID-19. The chain couples TRBV7-2 to TRBJ2-7; the D segment could be TRBD2, given 6 matching bases. Sequencing was carried out using peripheral blood. CDR3 region: CASSLGGVWEQYF. Here is the DNA: TGTGCCAGCAGCTTAGGCGGGGTTTGGGAGCAGTACTTC.